Sequencing of this T cell receptor beta chain was carried out in a study of cytomegalovirus exposure and HLA in healthy donors. Turning to the study itself: Later, an analysis reported that the 95 to 150 validation repertoires had used the same platform as the 500 to 800 first-cohort repertoires.

Between the trimmed V and J ends, which lost 3 bases and 1 base, there was a span of 21 bases. The CDR3 runs to 18 residues. Per the germline V gene, CDR1 is SGHDN and CDR2 is FVKESK. Points on this clone: Its specificity is not known.

Sequencing used immunoSEQ multiplex PCR; TCRdb keeps in-frame clones, though not all of them. The repertoire consists of 80,000 to 100,000 clones, with approximately 88% occurring once and the leading ten covering 3.5% to 5%. Study-wide results and limits: Overall, around 160 TCR beta chains were annotated as cytomegalovirus-associated. A few CMV-associated chains proved CMV antigen-specific in vitro.

Separate from the roughly 700-subject first cohort was the approximately 130-subject validation cohort, to which the donors belonged. The sequence derives from a woman in her twenties or thirties in good health and CMV-seronegative. The V and J genes are TRBV14 and TRBJ1-1; D is perhaps TRBD1 (5 bases). Sequenced: PBMCs. The CDR3 is CASSQRGGTAITNTEAFF. In DNA, the CDR3 is TGTGCCAGCAGCCAGCGGGGGGGAACAGCCATAACGAACACTGAAGCTTTCTTT.